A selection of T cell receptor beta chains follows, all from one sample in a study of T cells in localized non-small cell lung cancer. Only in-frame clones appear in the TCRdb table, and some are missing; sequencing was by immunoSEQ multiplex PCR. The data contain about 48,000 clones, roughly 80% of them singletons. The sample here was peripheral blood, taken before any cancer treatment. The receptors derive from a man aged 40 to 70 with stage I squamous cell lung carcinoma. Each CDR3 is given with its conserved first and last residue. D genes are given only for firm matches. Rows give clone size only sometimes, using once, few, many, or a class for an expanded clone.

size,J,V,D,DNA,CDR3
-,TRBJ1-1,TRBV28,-,TGTGCCAGCAGTTTCGGGGTCCGAACCGCCACTGAAGCTTTCTTT,CASSFGVRTATEAFF
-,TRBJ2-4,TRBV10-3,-,TGTGCCATCAGTGAGGGGACGGATCCTCTTCGAGCCATTCAGTACTTC,CAISEGTDPLRAIQYF
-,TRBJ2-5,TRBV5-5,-,TGTGCCAGCAGCTTGGGCCAGGGGACCCAGTACTTC,CASSLGQGTQYF
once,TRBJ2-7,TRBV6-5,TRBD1,TGTGCCAGCAGTTTATACAGGGGCTCGGACGAGCAGTACTTC,CASSLYRGSDEQYF
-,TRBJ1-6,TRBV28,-,TGTGCCGCCGGGACGGGTGATTCACCCCTCCACTTT,CAAGTGDSPLHF
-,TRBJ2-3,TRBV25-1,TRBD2,TGTGCCAGCAGCGGGACTAGCGGCACAGATACGCAGTATTTT,CASSGTSGTDTQYF
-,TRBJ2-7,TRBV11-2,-,TGTGCCAGCAGCCCGCGGGGCCTCGGTGGGTACGAGCAGTACTTC,CASSPRGLGGYEQYF
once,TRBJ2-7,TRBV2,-,TGTGCCAGCAGTGACGGGTCCTACGAGCAGTACTTC,CASSDGSYEQYF
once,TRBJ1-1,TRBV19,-,TGTGCCAGTAGTAAAGTCGGCAACACTGAAGCTTTCTTT,CASSKVGNTEAFF
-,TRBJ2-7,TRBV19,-,TGTGCCAGTAGACTTAACCCGGGACAAGACTACGAGCAGTACTTC,CASRLNPGQDYEQYF
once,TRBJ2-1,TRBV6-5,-,TGTGCCAGCAGCGGGCAGTCCTCCTACAATGAGCAGTTCTTC,CASSGQSSYNEQFF
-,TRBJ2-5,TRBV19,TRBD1,TGTGCCAGCAGAAGGACAGGCACCGAAGAGACCCAGTACTTC,CASRRTGTEETQYF
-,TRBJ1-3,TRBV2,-,TGTGCCAGAGAGGGACCGAGCTATGGAAACACCATATATTTT,CAREGPSYGNTIYF
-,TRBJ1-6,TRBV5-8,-,TGTGCCAGCAGCTTGGTTGCGCGGGCAGGGGCGACAAATTCACCCCTCCACTTT,CASSLVARAGATNSPLHF
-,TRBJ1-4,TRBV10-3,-,TGTGCCATCAGTGAGTCCGGACAGCCAGGGGAAAAACTGTTTTTT,CAISESGQPGEKLFF
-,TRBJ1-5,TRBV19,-,TGTGCCAGTAGAACCCCGGGTTCGAATCAGCCCCAGCATTTT,CASRTPGSNQPQHF
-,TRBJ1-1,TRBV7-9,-,TGTGCCAGCACCCTTGAGGCCAACACTGAAGCTTTCTTT,CASTLEANTEAFF
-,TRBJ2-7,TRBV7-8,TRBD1,TGTGCCAGCAGCCTATCCGGACAGGGGTACGAGCAGTACTTC,CASSLSGQGYEQYF
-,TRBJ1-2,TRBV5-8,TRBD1,TGTGCCAGCAGCTCGGACAGGGCCTATGGCTACACCTTC,CASSSDRAYGYTF
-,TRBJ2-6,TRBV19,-,TGTGCCAGTAGTACCAACAGGGTAGCTGGGGCCAACGTCCTGACTTTC,CASSTNRVAGANVLTF
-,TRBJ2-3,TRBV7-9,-,TGTGCCAGCAGCTTCGGGGCAGGGTTAGATACGCAGTATTTT,CASSFGAGLDTQYF
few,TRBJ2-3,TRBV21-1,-,TGTGCCAGCACCCGAGGCCAGCGGGGCCCCACAGATACGCAGTATTTT,CASTRGQRGPTDTQYF
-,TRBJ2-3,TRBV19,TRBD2,TGTGCCAGTAGTCGGACTAGCGGGGGGAACACAGATACGCAGTATTTT,CASSRTSGGNTDTQYF
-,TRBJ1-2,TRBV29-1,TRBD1,TGCAGCGTTGCCGGACAGGGGGAAGGGCATAACTATGGCTACACCTTC,CSVAGQGEGHNYGYTF
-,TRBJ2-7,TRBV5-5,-,TGTGCCAGCAGCTTGGTCCCGGACCAGTACGAGCAGTACTTC,CASSLVPDQYEQYF